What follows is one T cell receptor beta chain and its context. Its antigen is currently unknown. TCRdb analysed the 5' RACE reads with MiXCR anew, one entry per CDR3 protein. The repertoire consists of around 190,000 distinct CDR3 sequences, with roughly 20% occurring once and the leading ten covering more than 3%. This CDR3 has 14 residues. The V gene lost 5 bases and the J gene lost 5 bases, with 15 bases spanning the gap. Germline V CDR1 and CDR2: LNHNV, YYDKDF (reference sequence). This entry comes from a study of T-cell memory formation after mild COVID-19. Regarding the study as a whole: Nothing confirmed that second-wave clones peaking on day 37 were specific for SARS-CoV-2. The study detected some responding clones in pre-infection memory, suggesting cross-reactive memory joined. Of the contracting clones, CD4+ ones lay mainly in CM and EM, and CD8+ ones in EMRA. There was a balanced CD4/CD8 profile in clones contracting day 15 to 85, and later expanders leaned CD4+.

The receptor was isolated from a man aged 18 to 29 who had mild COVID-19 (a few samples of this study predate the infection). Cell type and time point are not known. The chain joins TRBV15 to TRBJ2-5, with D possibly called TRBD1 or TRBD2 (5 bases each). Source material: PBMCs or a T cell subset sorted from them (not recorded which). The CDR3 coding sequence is TGTGCCACCAGCTGGACACGGGGTACGGAGACCCAGTACTTC. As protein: CATSWTRGTETQYF.